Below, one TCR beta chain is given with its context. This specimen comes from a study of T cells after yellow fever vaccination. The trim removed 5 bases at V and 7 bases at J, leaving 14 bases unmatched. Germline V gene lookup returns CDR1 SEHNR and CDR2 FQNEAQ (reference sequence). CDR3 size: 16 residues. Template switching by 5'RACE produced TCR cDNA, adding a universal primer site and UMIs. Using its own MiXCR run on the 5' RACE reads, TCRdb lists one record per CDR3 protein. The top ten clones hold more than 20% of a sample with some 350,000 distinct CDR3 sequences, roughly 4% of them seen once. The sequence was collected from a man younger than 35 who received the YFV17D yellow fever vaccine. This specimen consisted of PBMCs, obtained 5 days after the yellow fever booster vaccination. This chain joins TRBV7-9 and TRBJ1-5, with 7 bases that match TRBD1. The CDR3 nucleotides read TGTGCCAGCAGCCAGTCCTATGACAGGGCGGGACAGCCCCAGCATTTT. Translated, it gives CASSQSYDRAGQPQHF. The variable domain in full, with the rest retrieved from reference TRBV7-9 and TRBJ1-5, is DTGVSQNPRHKITKRGQNVTFRCDPISEHNRLYWYRQTLGQGPEFLTYFQNEAQLEKSRLLSDRFSAERPKGSFSTLEIQRTEQGDSAMYLCASSQSYDRAGQPQHFGDGTRLSIL.